The rows below give T cell receptor beta chains drawn from one sample of a study of CD8 T cells in Susac syndrome. TCRdb ran MiXCR on the immunoSEQ multiplex PCR reads and lists one entry per CDR3 protein. This table has just over 300,000 distinct CDR3 sequences, roughly nine tenths appearing once. The source material was CD4+ T cells from PBMCs. Receptor source: a human donor with multiple sclerosis. CDR3s include the opening cysteine and the closing phenylalanine or tryptophan. The D gene is left open where the match is weak. The listing skips clone size in some rows; elsewhere it reads once, few, many or a size class.

17 | - | TRBJ1-6 | TRBV3-1 | - | CASSQDWGDSANSPLHF | TGTGCCAGCAGCCAAGATTGGGGGGATTCTGCTAATTCACCCCTCCACTTT
17 | once | TRBJ2-5 | TRBV7-9 | TRBD2 | CASENPGLAGGGETQYF | TGTGCCAGCGAAAACCCGGGACTAGCGGGAGGAGGAGAGACCCAGTACTTC
12 | - | TRBJ1-1 | TRBV10-2 | - | CASIVGGTEAFF | TGCGCCAGCATCGTCGGCGGCACTGAAGCTTTCTTT
12 | few | TRBJ2-7 | TRBV7-3 | - | CASSFGSYEQYF | TGTGCCAGCAGCTTCGGCTCCTACGAGCAGTACTTC
12 | - | TRBJ1-1 | TRBV12-3/TRBV12-4 | - | CASSSDYTEAFF | TGTGCCAGCAGTTCGGATTACACTGAAGCTTTCTTT
14 | - | TRBJ2-7 | TRBV7-2 | TRBD2 | CASSKAGGGYEQYF | TGTGCCAGCAGCAAAGCGGGAGGGGGCTACGAGCAGTACTTC
15 | - | TRBJ2-7 | TRBV19 | TRBD1 | CASSPGTGGTYEQYF | TGTGCCAGTAGCCCCGGGACAGGGGGTACCTACGAGCAGTACTTC
14 | once | TRBJ2-7 | TRBV12-3/TRBV12-4 | - | CASSSQTVTYEQYF | TGTGCCAGCAGTTCTCAAACGGTCACCTACGAGCAGTACTTC
15 | - | TRBJ1-4 | TRBV5-8 | TRBD1 | CASSFGQVQNEKLFF | TGTGCCAGCAGTTTCGGACAGGTCCAAAATGAAAAACTGTTTTTT
11 | - | TRBJ1-1 | TRBV3-1 | - | CASTRNTEAFF | TGTGCCAGCACCCGTAACACTGAAGCTTTCTTT
15 | - | TRBJ2-1 | TRBV18 | - | CASSPRGGMNNEQFF | TGTGCCAGCTCACCAAGGGGTGGGATGAACAATGAGCAGTTCTTC
15 | - | TRBJ2-5 | TRBV6-2/TRBV6-3 | - | CASSNPGIGTETQYF | TGTGCCAGCAGTAATCCGGGGATTGGAACCGAGACCCAGTACTTC
14 | - | TRBJ2-7 | TRBV7-2 | TRBD2 | CASSLGRERGGQYF | TGTGCCAGCAGCTTAGGACGGGAGCGGGGGGGGCAGTACTTC
15 | - | TRBJ2-5 | TRBV5-1 | - | CASSLVVQAQETQYF | TGCGCCAGCAGCTTGGTCGTTCAGGCCCAAGAGACCCAGTACTTC
14 | - | TRBJ2-3 | TRBV5-1 | - | CATSPGRGMDTQYF | TGCGCCACCTCCCCGGGCAGGGGTATGGATACGCAGTATTTT
15 | few | TRBJ2-7 | TRBV5-1 | TRBD1 | CASSSAGTGLYEQYF | TGCGCCAGCAGCTCCGCCGGGACAGGGCTCTACGAGCAGTACTTC
15 | - | TRBJ2-2 | TRBV12-3/TRBV12-4 | - | CASSLTTEPLGELFF | TGTGCCAGCAGTTTAACGACCGAACCCCTCGGGGAGCTGTTTTTT
13 | - | TRBJ2-5 | TRBV2 | - | CASLGPGEETQYF | TGTGCCAGCTTAGGACCCGGGGAAGAGACCCAGTACTTC
13 | - | TRBJ2-2 | TRBV2 | - | CASRETPTGELFF | TGTGCCAGCAGGGAAACGCCAACCGGGGAGCTGTTTTTT
16 | - | TRBJ1-3 | TRBV19 | - | CASSIGDGQLGNTIYF | TGTGCCAGTAGTATCGGCGACGGCCAGCTCGGAAACACCATATATTTT
16 | - | TRBJ2-2 | TRBV7-2 | - | CASSKVSGINTGELFF | TGTGCCAGCAGTAAAGTCTCCGGCATCAACACCGGGGAGCTGTTTTTT
18 | once | TRBJ1-1 | TRBV18 | TRBD1 | CASSPVFLQGGSDTEAFF | TGTGCCAGCTCACCAGTTTTCCTGCAGGGGGGTTCTGACACTGAAGCTTTCTTT
14 | once | TRBJ2-3 | TRBV4-1 | - | CASSQTGLTDTQYF | TGCGCCAGCAGCCAAACAGGGCTCACAGATACGCAGTATTTT